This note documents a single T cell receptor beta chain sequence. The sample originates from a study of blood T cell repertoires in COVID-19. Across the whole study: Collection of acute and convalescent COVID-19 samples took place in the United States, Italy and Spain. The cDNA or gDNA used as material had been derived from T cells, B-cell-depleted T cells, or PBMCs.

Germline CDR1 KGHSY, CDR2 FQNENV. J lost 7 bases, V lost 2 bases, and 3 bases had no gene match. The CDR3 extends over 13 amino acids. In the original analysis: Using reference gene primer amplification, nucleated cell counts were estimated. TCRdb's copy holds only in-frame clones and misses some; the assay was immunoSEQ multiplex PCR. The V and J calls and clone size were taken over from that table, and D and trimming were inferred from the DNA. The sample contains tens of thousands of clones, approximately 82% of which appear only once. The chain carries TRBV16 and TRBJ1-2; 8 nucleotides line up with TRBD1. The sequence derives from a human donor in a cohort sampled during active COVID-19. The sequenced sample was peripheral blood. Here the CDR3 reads CASSQTGGSGYTF. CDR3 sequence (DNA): TGTGCCAGCAGCCAAACAGGGGGATCTGGCTACACCTTC.